This T cell receptor beta chain was documented in a study of cytomegalovirus exposure and HLA in healthy donors. The PCR employed 60 Vbeta primers together with 13 Jbeta primers. Some clones are missing from TCRdb's copy, which holds only in-frame ones; the method was immunoSEQ multiplex PCR. The data contain about 100,000 clones, roughly 75% of them seen just once; the ten biggest clones take up 0.76%. Study results and limitations: Near-uniform donor sequencing depth was presumed by presence/absence analyses. Later work associated fewer than 20,000 TCR beta sequences with HLA alleles at 0.05 false discovery rate. There was a cluster of highly shared sequence variants that was likely a sequencing artifact.

Concerning this clone itself: Antigen: not known.

The sequenced sample consisted of PBMCs. The sequence was collected from a woman aged 55 to 70 in good health and CMV-seronegative.

CDR3 sequence (DNA): TGTGCCAGCAGTTACGTACAGGGCCCCTACAATGAGCAGTTCTTC. Its translation is CASSYVQGPYNEQFF. The chain links TRBV6-5 to TRBJ2-1, with D maybe TRBD1 (6 bases). This CDR3 spans 15 amino acids. V shed 2 bases and J shed 2 bases, with 10 bases lying between them. Germline CDR1 is MNHEY and CDR2 is SVGAGI.